This TCR beta chain was identified during a study of cytomegalovirus exposure and HLA in healthy donors. Deletions cut 7 bases from V and 6 bases from J, with 13 bases between. From germline, CDR1 is SNHLY and CDR2 FYNNEI. This CDR3 is 13 amino acids long. This clone was counted a single time. A multiplex PCR was run with 60 Vbeta primers and 13 Jbeta primers. Sequencing was performed with immunoSEQ multiplex PCR; in TCRdb, only in-frame clones are kept and a portion is missing. The sample lists some 150,000 clones, 82% occurring once. The gene calls are TRBV2 and TRBJ2-1; TRBD2 might be the D (6 bases). Input material: PBMCs. The TCR was taken from a man aged 25 to 40 in good health and CMV-seropositive. CDR3 sequence reads: CASNQAGINEQFF. In DNA, the CDR3 is TGTGCCAGCAACCAGGCGGGGATCAATGAGCAGTTCTTC.